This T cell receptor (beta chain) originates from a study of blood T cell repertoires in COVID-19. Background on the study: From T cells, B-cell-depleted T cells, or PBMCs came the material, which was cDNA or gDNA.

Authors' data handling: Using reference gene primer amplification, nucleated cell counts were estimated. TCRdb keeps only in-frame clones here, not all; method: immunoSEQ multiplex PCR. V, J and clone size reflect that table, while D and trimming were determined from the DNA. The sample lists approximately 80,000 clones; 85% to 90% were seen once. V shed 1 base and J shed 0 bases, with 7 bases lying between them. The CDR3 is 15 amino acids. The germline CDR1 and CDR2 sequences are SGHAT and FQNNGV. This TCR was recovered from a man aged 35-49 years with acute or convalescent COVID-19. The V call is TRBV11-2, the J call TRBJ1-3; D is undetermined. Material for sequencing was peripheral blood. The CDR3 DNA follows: TGTGCCAGCAGCTTAGCCGGGGTCTCTGGAAACACCATATATTTT. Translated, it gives CASSLAGVSGNTIYF.